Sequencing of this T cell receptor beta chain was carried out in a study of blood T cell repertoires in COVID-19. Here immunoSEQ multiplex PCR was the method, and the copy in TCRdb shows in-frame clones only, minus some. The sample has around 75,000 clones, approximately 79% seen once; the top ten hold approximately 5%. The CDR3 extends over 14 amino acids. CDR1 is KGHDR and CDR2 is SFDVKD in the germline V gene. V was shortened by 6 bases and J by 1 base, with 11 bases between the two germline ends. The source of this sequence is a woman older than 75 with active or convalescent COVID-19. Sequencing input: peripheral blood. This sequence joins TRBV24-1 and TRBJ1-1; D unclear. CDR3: CATSSPYPNTEAFF. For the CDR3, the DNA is TGTGCCACCAGTTCCCCCTATCCGAACACTGAAGCTTTCTTT.